The 30 T cell receptor beta chains presented below share a single source sample, sequenced in a study of Graves' ophthalmopathy and Graves' hyperthyroidism. The authors amplified TCR beta CDR3 regions, and they did so from RNA transcripts for repertoire sequencing. Following a first-round RT-PCR that used HTBI primers, a second-round multiplex PCR was carried out. TCRdb redid the calling of the multiplex PCR reads with MiXCR, one entry per CDR3 protein. The sample yields 680,000 or so distinct CDR3 sequences, around a fifth seen once. Sequencing input: peripheral blood. These receptor sequences come from a young woman with stable Graves' hyperthyroidism. Some clones in this sample may be carry-over from other donors' samples.

This chain connects TRBV28 to TRBJ2-6; D is unresolved. There are 15 residues in the CDR3. CDR1 MDHEN and CDR2 SYDVKM come from the germline V gene. V lost 6 bases and J 1 base, leaving 10 bases between the germline ends. The CDR3 region is CASSSSRSGANVLTF. The CDR3 region has the DNA TGTGCCAGCAGCTCCTCAAGGTCTGGGGCCAACGTCCTGACTTTC.

This clonotype was counted only a few times. This chain joins TRBV7-3 and TRBJ2-5; the match to TRBD2 covers 13 bases. Germline V CDR1 and CDR2: SGHTA, FQGTGA. The CDR3 is 15 residues long. The trim removed 3 bases at V and 4 bases at J, leaving 2 bases unmatched. The CDR3 here is CASSFGTSGTETQYF. The DNA for the CDR3 is TGTGCCAGCAGCTTCGGGACTAGCGGGACAGAGACCCAGTACTTC.

The chain couples TRBV12-3 or TRBV12-4 to TRBJ1-2; 8 nucleotides agree with TRBD1. The CDR3 covers 13 residues. After removal of 7 bases from V and 6 bases from J, the junction contained 7 bases not matched to a gene. The CDR3 here is CASISDRGHGYTF. The CDR3 DNA follows: TGTGCCAGCATTTCCGACAGGGGCCATGGCTACACCTTC.

This clonotype was seen ten or more times. The chain joins TRBV5-1 to TRBJ1-1, with D tentatively TRBD1 (5 bases). CDR1 is SGHRS and CDR2 is YFSETQ in the germline V gene. This CDR3 spans 13 amino acids. V gave up 2 bases and J gave up 10 bases, with 15 bases separating them. This CDR3 reads CASSFEGREGAFF. The CDR3 DNA reads TGCGCCAGCAGCTTCGAGGGCAGGGAAGGAGCTTTCTTT.

This clonotype was recorded at least ten times. The V and J genes are TRBV6-5 and TRBJ2-5; 9 nucleotides agree with TRBD1. Germline V gene sequence: CDR1 MNHEY, CDR2 SVGAGI. The CDR3 spans 15 residues. V was clipped by 6 bases and J by 6 bases; unmatched bases: 11. CDR3 sequence (DNA): TGTGCCAGCAGGTTCACCCGGGACAGGGAAAAGACCCAGTACTTC. Protein: CASRFTRDREKTQYF.

This clonotype appeared many times. The V call is TRBV27, the J call TRBJ2-5; a possible D gene is TRBD2 (7 bases). V lost 8 bases and J 4 bases, leaving 26 bases between the germline ends. CDR1 is MNHEY and CDR2 is SMNVEV in the germline V gene (reference sequence). The CDR3 spans 17 residues. The CDR3 bases are TGTGCCAGCCGCAGGTCCAGGACTGGGGGGGGCCTAGAGACCCAGTACTTC. Protein: CASRRSRTGGGLETQYF.

About this clonotype: A much larger clone differs from this one at a single base, so this may be a read error. V is TRBV6-9 and J is TRBJ2-5; unclear D gene. CDR1 MNHGY and CDR2 SVAAGI come from the germline V gene. This CDR3 spans 14 amino acids. Trimming took off 0 bases at V and 4 bases at J, with 9 bases between the two ends. The CDR3 loop is CASSYSKRGETQYF. For the CDR3, the DNA is TGTGCCAGCAGTTATTCTAAGCGAGGAGAGACCCAGTACTTC.

This clonotype has a single count. J is TRBJ1-1 and V is TRBV5-1; D might be TRBD1 (5 bases). Germline loops: CDR1 SGHRS, CDR2 YFSETQ. Trimming left V 3 bases short and J 1 base short, with 13 bases between. CDR3 length equals 15 residues. CDR3 bases: TGCGCCAGCAGCTCGGTAATCGGGGCGAACACTGAAGCTTTCTTT. Its translation: CASSSVIGANTEAFF.

V is TRBV6-1 and J is TRBJ1-6; 9 positions agree with TRBD1. Germline CDR1 reads MNHNS; CDR2 reads SASEGT. The V gene end was trimmed by 2 bases and the J gene end by 7 bases; junction bases not matched to a gene: 6. The CDR3 has 16 residues. The CDR3 loop is CASSERRGQGNSPLHF. CDR3 DNA: TGTGCCAGCAGTGAAAGAAGAGGACAGGGGAATTCACCCCTCCACTTT.

The chain recombines TRBV6-5 with TRBJ2-4, with 9 bases matching TRBD1. The CDR3 runs 15 residues. Looked up from germline, CDR1 is MNHEY and CDR2 is SVGAGI. Losses at the gene ends were 4 bases for V and 7 bases for J; bases not matched to a gene: 8. CDR3 in amino acids: CASSWDRAMGNIQYF. CDR3 coding DNA: TGTGCCAGCAGTTGGGACAGGGCTATGGGGAACATTCAGTACTTC.

V usage is TRBV12-3 or TRBV12-4 and J usage is TRBJ2-7; D may correspond to TRBD1 or TRBD2 (5 bases each). There are 14 residues in the CDR3. Between the trimmed V and J ends, which lost 7 bases and 1 base, there was a span of 14 bases. CDR3 residues: CASTSRDDSYEQYF. DNA for the CDR3: TGTGCCAGCACGTCCCGGGACGATTCCTACGAGCAGTACTTC.

This clonotype was counted many times. This chain links TRBV7-9 with TRBJ2-7, with D uncertain. The V and J ends lost 1 base and 5 bases respectively, with 15 bases between them. Germline-derived CDR1 and CDR2 are SEHNR and FQNEAQ (reference sequence). CDR3 length: 15 residues. The CDR3 loop reads CASSLVPASGNEQYF. For the CDR3, the DNA is TGTGCCAGCAGCTTAGTTCCCGCTAGTGGTAACGAGCAGTACTTC. Combining the CDR3 with reference TRBV7-9 and TRBJ2-7 gives the whole variable domain DTGVSQNPRHKITKRGQNVTFRCDPISEHNRLYWYRQTLGQGPEFLTYFQNEAQLEKSRLLSDRFSAERPKGSFSTLEIQRTEQGDSAMYLCASSLVPASGNEQYFGPGTRLTVT.

This clonotype has a handful of counts. This clone may be a read error of a much larger clone one base away. This chain uses TRBV19 with TRBJ2-2; D is uncertain. V was trimmed by 3 bases and J by 4 bases, leaving 15 bases between them. CDR3 length: 16 amino acids. Germline V gene data show CDR1 as LNHDA and CDR2 as SQIVND (reference sequence). CDR3: CASSMESEWITGELFF. The CDR3 bases are TGTGCCAGTAGTATGGAGAGCGAGTGGATCACCGGGGAGCTGTTTTTT.

Many counts were recorded for this clonotype. The chain couples TRBV20-1 to TRBJ1-1; a possible D gene is TRBD1 (5 bases). From germline, CDR1 is DFQATT and CDR2 SNEGSKA (reference sequence). CDR3 length: 13 amino acids. The V end was cut by 5 bases, the J end by 5 bases, with 15 bases between. Here the CDR3 DNA reads TGCAGTGCTGGGGGAGCCGTGGGGACTGAAGCTTTCTTT. It specifies CSAGGAVGTEAFF.

The chain is built from TRBV5-1 and TRBJ1-5; possible D gene TRBD1, 5 bases. V was cut by 4 bases and J by 2 bases, with 13 bases left in between. Germline CDR1 is SGHRS and CDR2 is YFSETQ. The CDR3 covers 15 residues. The CDR3 DNA is TGCGCCAGCAGCCAAGGGGATTTTGGCAATCAGCCCCAGCATTTT. The encoded protein is CASSQGDFGNQPQHF.

This chain joins TRBV20-1 and TRBJ1-2, with D unresolved. Per germline, CDR1 DFQATT and CDR2 SNEGSKA (reference sequence). The CDR3 is made up of 14 amino acids. V dropped 6 bases and J dropped 3 bases, with 17 bases sitting between them. The CDR3 reads CSATWSVVDYGYTF. The DNA for the CDR3 is TGCAGTGCCACTTGGAGTGTGGTGGACTATGGCTACACCTTC.

The table lists this clonotype with many counts. This chain uses TRBV7-6 with TRBJ2-7; 8 bases align to TRBD1. V trimming: 2 bases; J trimming: 5 bases; junction bases outside the gene matches: 8. The CDR3 length is 15 residues. The germline V gene has CDR1 SGHVS and CDR2 FNYEAQ. This CDR3 reads CASSLSSGGRNEQYF. The CDR3 nucleotides read TGTGCCAGCAGCTTATCGTCAGGGGGCAGGAACGAGCAGTACTTC.

This clonotype was recorded many times. V and J are TRBV27 and TRBJ1-6; D gene uncertain. This CDR3 comprises 15 residues. Germline-derived CDR1 and CDR2 are MNHEY and SMNVEV (reference sequence). V lost 3 bases to trimming and J lost 0 bases, with 6 bases between them. CDR3: CASSLGISYNSPLHF. The DNA of the CDR3 is TGTGCCAGCAGTTTGGGGATCTCCTATAATTCACCCCTCCACTTT.

This clonotype was counted at least ten times. The chain employs TRBV12-3 or TRBV12-4 and TRBJ2-7; TRBD1 matches 7 bases. This CDR3 contains 14 residues. The V and J ends lost 8 bases and 0 bases, in that order; junction bases with no gene match: 7. In nucleotides, the CDR3 is TGTGCCAGCGGCCGGGACAGCCTCTCCTACGAGCAGTACTTC. It yields the protein CASGRDSLSYEQYF.

This clonotype was observed many times. The gene calls are TRBV6-5 and TRBJ1-5; no clear D gene. CDR3 length: 17 amino acids. V shed 0 bases and J shed 0 bases, with 12 bases lying between them. Germline assignment: CDR1 MNHEY and CDR2 SVGAGI. CDR3 region: CASSYSTRPDSNQPQHF. As DNA, the CDR3 is TGTGCCAGCAGTTACTCGACGAGGCCAGATAGCAATCAGCCCCAGCATTTT.

This clonotype was counted a few times. This chain uses TRBV6-4 with TRBJ1-6; possibly TRBD1 for D (6 bases). The germline V gene encodes CDR1 MRHNA and CDR2 SNTAGT. The CDR3 is 14 residues long. Between the trimmed V and J ends, which lost 6 bases and 5 bases, there was a span of 11 bases. In DNA, the CDR3 is TGTGCCAGCAGCGGACAGCTAGATAATTCACCCCTCCACTTT. Protein product: CASSGQLDNSPLHF.

This clonotype showed up just a few times. This rearrangement joins TRBV30 to TRBJ1-2, with 9 bases that match TRBD1. The V gene's germline CDR1 is GTSNPN and CDR2 SVGIG (reference sequence). J lost 8 bases, V lost 4 bases, and 8 bases had no gene match. The length of the CDR3 is 13 residues. CDR3 nucleotides: TGTGCCTGGATACAGGGGGCGCGGGAAGGCTACACCTTC. Translated, it gives CAWIQGAREGYTF.

This clonotype has ten or more counts. The rearrangement uses TRBV6-1 and TRBJ1-1; 9 nucleotides match TRBD1. The trim removed 4 bases at V and 3 bases at J, leaving 0 bases unmatched. The CDR3 has 13 residues. Per the germline V gene, CDR1 is MNHNS and CDR2 is SASEGT. The CDR3 sequence is CASSGTGDTEAFF. CDR3 DNA sequence: TGTGCCAGCAGTGGGACAGGGGACACTGAAGCTTTCTTT.

CDR3 loop: CATTGSGSGTGELFF. The CDR3 DNA reads as TGCGCCACCACGGGGAGCGGGAGTGGTACCGGGGAGCTGTTTTTT. The V and J genes are TRBV5-1 and TRBJ2-2; 8 bases agree with TRBD2. Germline loops: CDR1 SGHRS, CDR2 YFSETQ. This CDR3 region has 15 residues. The V segment lost 9 bases and the J segment 5 bases; nucleotides outside the gene matches: 12.

This clonotype was seen repeatedly, ten times or more. The rearrangement joins TRBV11-3 to TRBJ2-7, with 9 bases that match TRBD1. CDR3 size: 14 residues. Trimming removed 4 bases from V and 7 bases from J; junction bases left unmatched: 8. CDR1 SGHNT and CDR2 YENEEA come from the germline V gene. CDR3 bases: TGTGCCAGCAGCTCAACGGACAGGGGAGGAGAGCAGTACTTC. This sequence encodes CASSSTDRGGEQYF.

This clonotype was seen repeatedly, ten times or more. The V and J genes are TRBV6-5 and TRBJ1-1, with a tentative D call TRBD1 (5 bases). In germline, CDR1 is MNHEY, CDR2 SVGAGI. This CDR3 contains 15 residues. V was cut by 4 bases and J by 4 bases, with 16 bases left in between. The CDR3 region is CASSSHRGAGTEAFF. DNA for the CDR3: TGTGCCAGCAGTTCCCATAGAGGGGCGGGCACTGAAGCTTTCTTT.

The chain is built from TRBV27 and TRBJ2-7; 11 nucleotides align to TRBD1. This CDR3 has 15 residues. CDR1 is MNHEY and CDR2 is SMNVEV in the germline V gene (reference sequence). V lost 5 bases and J lost 0; bases outside the gene matches: 3. The CDR3 DNA is TGTGCCAGCAGTCGGACAGGGGGCCTCTCCTACGAGCAGTACTTC. This gives the protein CASSRTGGLSYEQYF.

This clonotype was observed at least ten times. V gene TRBV6-5 combines with J gene TRBJ1-2; the match to TRBD1 covers 7 bases. Germline V CDR1 and CDR2: MNHEY, SVGAGI. V gave up 6 bases and J gave up 3 bases; unmatched junction bases: 10. This CDR3 region has 15 residues. The CDR3 DNA is TGTGCCAGCAGCAACAGGGGCCATTCTGACTATGGCTACACCTTC. Its translation: CASSNRGHSDYGYTF.

This clonotype has ten or more counts. The chain combines TRBV20-1 with TRBJ2-5, with TRBD2 matching over 9 bases. J was trimmed by 2 bases and V by 7 bases; bases with no gene match: 14. CDR1 is DFQATT, CDR2 SNEGSKA, per germline (reference sequence). This CDR3 region has 16 residues. CDR3 loop: CSDQPVAGENQETQYF. Here the CDR3 DNA reads TGCAGTGATCAGCCCGTAGCGGGGGAAAATCAAGAGACCCAGTACTTC.

The chain has TRBV5-5 and TRBJ2-7; D unresolved. The germline gives CDR1 SGHKS, CDR2 YYEKEE (reference sequence). V lost 4 bases and J 5 bases, leaving 13 bases between the germline ends. This CDR3 is built from 13 residues. For the CDR3, the DNA is TGTGCCAGCAGCCAACTACTTACTCACGAGCAGTACTTC. Protein sequence: CASSQLLTHEQYF.